This T cell receptor beta chain comes out of a study of cytomegalovirus exposure and HLA in healthy donors. This CDR3 spans 15 amino acids. Germline trimming cut 10 bases from V and 6 bases from J; bases unmatched to any gene: 11. Per the germline V gene, CDR1 is ENHRY and CDR2 is SYGVKD. The PCR contained 60 Vbeta and 13 Jbeta primers. The table came from immunoSEQ multiplex PCR; TCRdb's copy has only in-frame clones and leaves some out. The sample records under 55,000 clones, about three quarters being singletons. General study results and limits: In a later analysis, at a false discovery rate of 0.05, 15,000 to 20,000 TCR beta sequences were associated with HLA alleles. The dataset shows that most TCR sequences were rare, while some public TCRs occurred in many donors.

This clone was counted only a few times. Its antigen is not identified. Sequenced: PBMCs. This rearrangement joins TRBV10-3 to TRBJ2-2; 10 bases agree with TRBD1. The receptor was derived from a young man in good health and CMV-seronegative. CDR3 sequence (DNA): TGTGCCACCCTGCCGGGACAGGGGACCGCCGGGGAGCTGTTTTTT. The encoded protein is CATLPGQGTAGELFF.